The entry that follows covers one T cell receptor (beta chain) sequence. This clonotype occurred a few times. Its antigen remains unidentified. Within one base of it there is no much larger clone, and no base qualities were kept. Library creation used RT-PCR. Sequencing was performed on an Illumina HiSeq 2500. The public reads were quality trimmed at Q25 with fastp and then assembled into clones with MiXCR by TCRdb, keeping productive beta chains. Every distinct CDR3 protein forms one entry, paired with its most common genes and DNA. For this sample the table gives around 490,000 distinct CDR3 sequences, of which around 8% were detected only once. Around 13% of the sample is in the top ten clones. This record comes from a study of response to subunit inactivated influenza vaccine (dated by TCRdb to 2017 to 2018). For the study in its entirety: To follow how T cells responded to a trivalent subunit inactivated influenza vaccine, the researchers relied on deep quantitative profiling of the T cell receptor repertoire. Paper-wide results and their limitations: The authors proposed that each seasonal influenza vaccination may bring in only a limited number of new T cells.

CDR1 and CDR2, looked up from the germline V gene, are SGHDN and FVKESK. Spanning cysteine to phenylalanine, the CDR3 consists of 12 amino acids. Only the CDR3 DNA stays, 36 bases, in frame from base 1. Trimming removed 0 bases from V and 11 bases from J, leaving 10 bases between the germline ends. Material: PBMCs from blood, obtained less than 25 months after vaccination. Recombination joined TRBV14 with TRBJ1-1, and possibly TRBD1, on 5 matching bases. The sequence derives from a man aged 45 to 70 who received an inactivated influenza vaccine. Donor details come from another sample of the same person, matched by shared clones. CDR3 region: CASSQDAREAFF. The sequence in DNA is TGTGCCAGCAGCCAAGACGCCAGGGAGGCTTTCTTT.